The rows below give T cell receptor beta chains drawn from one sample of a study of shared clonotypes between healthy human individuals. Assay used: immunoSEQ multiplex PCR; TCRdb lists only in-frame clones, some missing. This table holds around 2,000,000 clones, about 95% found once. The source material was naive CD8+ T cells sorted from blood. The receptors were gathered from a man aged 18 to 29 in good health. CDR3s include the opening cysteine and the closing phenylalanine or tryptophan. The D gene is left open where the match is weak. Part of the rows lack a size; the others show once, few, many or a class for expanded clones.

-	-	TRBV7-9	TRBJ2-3	TGTGCCAGCAGCTTAAGCACAGATACGCAGTATTTT	CASSLSTDTQYF
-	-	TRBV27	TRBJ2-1	TGTGCCAGCAGTTTAATCCCGGGGCCTAATGAGCAGTTCTTC	CASSLIPGPNEQFF
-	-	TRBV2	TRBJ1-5	TGTGCCAGCAGCGAAGGACAGAGCAATCAGCCCCAGCATTTT	CASSEGQSNQPQHF
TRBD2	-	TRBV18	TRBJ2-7	TGTGCCAGCTCACCACCAGGGGAGCTAAAGCGGGGCGATTTCTACGAGCAGTACTTC	CASSPPGELKRGDFYEQYF
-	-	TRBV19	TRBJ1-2	TGTGCCAGTAGTCCCCAGGGTTACGGCTACACCTTC	CASSPQGYGYTF
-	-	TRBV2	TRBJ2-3	TGTGCCAGCACTCCCGCGGGACCCTTAGATACGCAGTATTTT	CASTPAGPLDTQYF
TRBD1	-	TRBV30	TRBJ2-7	TGTGCCTGGGGTCTGGGACAGACCTACGAGCAGTACTTC	CAWGLGQTYEQYF
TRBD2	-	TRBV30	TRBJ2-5	TGTGCCTGGGCGGGACTAGCTTGGGAGACCCAGTACTTC	CAWAGLAWETQYF
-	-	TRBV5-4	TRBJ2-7	TGTGCCAGCAGCTTGGACAAGCCCTACGAGCAGTACTTC	CASSLDKPYEQYF
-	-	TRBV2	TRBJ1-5	TGTGCCAGCAGTAGGGACGGCAATCAGCCCCAGCATTTT	CASSRDGNQPQHF
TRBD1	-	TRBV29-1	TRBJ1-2	TGCAGCGTTTGGAGTCGACAGGGCACGAGGGGAGGCTATGGCTACACCTTC	CSVWSRQGTRGGYGYTF
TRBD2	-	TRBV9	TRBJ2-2	TGTGCCAGCACCGGGACTAGCGGGACCGGGGAGCTGTTTTTT	CASTGTSGTGELFF
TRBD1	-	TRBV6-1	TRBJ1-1	TGTGCCAGCAGTGAACCGGGACAGGGCACTGAAGCTTTCTTT	CASSEPGQGTEAFF
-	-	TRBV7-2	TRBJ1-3	TGTGCCAGCAGCTTAGGACATTCAGCTGGAAACACCATATATTTT	CASSLGHSAGNTIYF
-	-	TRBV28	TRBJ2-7	TGTGCCAGCAGCCCGTTAGGGAATGACTACGAGCAGTACTTC	CASSPLGNDYEQYF
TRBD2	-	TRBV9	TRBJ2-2	TGTGCCAGCAGCGTAGGGACTAGCGGCACCGGGGAGCTGTTTTTT	CASSVGTSGTGELFF
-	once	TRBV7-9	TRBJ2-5	TGTGCCAGCAGCCCCAGTTATCTGGAGACCCAGTACTTC	CASSPSYLETQYF
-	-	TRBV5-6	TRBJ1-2	TGTGCCAGCAGCCTAGCAGGTTCGTCTCGAGCTAACTATGGCTACACCTTC	CASSLAGSSRANYGYTF
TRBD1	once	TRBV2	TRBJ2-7	TGTGCCAGCAGTGAAGCTGTAGAGGGACAGCTAATTTACTACGAGCAGTACTTC	CASSEAVEGQLIYYEQYF
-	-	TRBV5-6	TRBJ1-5	TGTGCCAGCAGCAAAGGGGGTAGCAATCAGCCCCAGCATTTT	CASSKGGSNQPQHF
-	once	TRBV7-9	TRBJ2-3	TGTGCCAGCAGCACTACGGACAGCCCCCTTGTCTCAGATACGCAGTATTTT	CASSTTDSPLVSDTQYF
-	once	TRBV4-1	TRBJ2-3	TGCGCCAGCAGCCCGCGTAACGGGCTCTTATACACAGATACGCAGTATTTT	CASSPRNGLLYTDTQYF
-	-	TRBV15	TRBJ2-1	TGTGCCACCAGCAGGGAATTTCCGAGCTCCTACAATGAGCAGTTCTTC	CATSREFPSSYNEQFF
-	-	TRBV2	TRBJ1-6	TGTGCCAGCAGTGAAGAGACAGAGAGTGATTCACCCCTCCACTTT	CASSEETESDSPLHF
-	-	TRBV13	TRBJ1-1	TGTGCCAGCAGCCACCCCGATGAGTTGGTAACTGAAGCTTTCTTT	CASSHPDELVTEAFF
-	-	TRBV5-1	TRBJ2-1	TGCGCCAGCAGCTTGGCCTCAAACAGGGACAATGAGCAGTTCTTC	CASSLASNRDNEQFF
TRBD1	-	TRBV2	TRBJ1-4	TGTGCCAGCAGTGACGGACAGGGGCTGTATGAAAAACTGTTTTTT	CASSDGQGLYEKLFF
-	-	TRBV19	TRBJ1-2	TGTGCCAGTAGTATAGATGTAGGAGGGACGTCGTACGGCTACACCTTC	CASSIDVGGTSYGYTF
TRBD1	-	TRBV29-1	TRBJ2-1	TGCAGCGTGGCGGGACAGGGGGGGAATGAGCAGTTCTTC	CSVAGQGGNEQFF
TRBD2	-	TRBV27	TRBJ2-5	TGTGCCAGCAGTCCCCCTGGCGGGGGGGTTTGGACCCAGTACTTC	CASSPPGGGVWTQYF
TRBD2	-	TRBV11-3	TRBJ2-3	TGTGCCAGCAGCTATCGGGGGGGGCAAGATACGCAGTATTTT	CASSYRGGQDTQYF
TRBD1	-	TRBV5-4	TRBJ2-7	TGTGCCAGCAGCTTGGAAGGACAGGGGGATGAGCAGTACTTC	CASSLEGQGDEQYF
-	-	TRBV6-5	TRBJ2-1	TGTGCCAGCAGTTACCTTAGGAACTACAATGAGCAGTTCTTC	CASSYLRNYNEQFF
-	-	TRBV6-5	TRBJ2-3	TGTGCCAGCAGCCAAGTTAGTGGAGGGGTAGATACGCAGTATTTT	CASSQVSGGVDTQYF
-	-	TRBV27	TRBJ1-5	TGTGCCAGCAGACCTGGCCTGGGTACCGATCAGCCCCAGCATTTT	CASRPGLGTDQPQHF
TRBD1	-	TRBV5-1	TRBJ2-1	TGCGCCAGCAGCTTGGTTGGGACAGGGGGTGAGCAGTTCTTC	CASSLVGTGGEQFF
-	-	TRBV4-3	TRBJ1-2	TGCGCCAGCAGCCAAGATCCTCACAGGGAAGGATTTTATGGCTACACCTTC	CASSQDPHREGFYGYTF
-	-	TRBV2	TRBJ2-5	TGTGCCAGCAGGGACACCCAGTACCAAGAGACCCAGTACTTC	CASRDTQYQETQYF
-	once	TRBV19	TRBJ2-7	TGTGCCAGCTCCCCGTCTGAATCCTACGAGCAGTACTTC	CASSPSESYEQYF
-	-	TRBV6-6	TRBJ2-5	TGTGCCAGCAGTTACACAGGGAAAAAAGAGACCCAGTACTTC	CASSYTGKKETQYF
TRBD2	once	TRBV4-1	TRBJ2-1	TGCGCCAGCAGCCAAGAAATTACTAGCGGGTCCTACAATGAGCAGTTCTTC	CASSQEITSGSYNEQFF
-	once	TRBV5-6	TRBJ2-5	TGTGCCAGCAGCTGGATAAGGATGGGACAAGAGACCCAGTACTTC	CASSWIRMGQETQYF
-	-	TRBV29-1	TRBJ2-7	TGCAGCGTTCATCAGGAATACGAGCAGTACTTC	CSVHQEYEQYF